These 25 T cell receptor beta chains were sequenced from one sample in a study of CD8 T cells in Susac syndrome. Roughly 0.45 to 1 ug RNA was reverse transcribed with random hexamers. TCRdb re-derived calls from the immunoSEQ multiplex PCR reads in MiXCR, one entry per CDR3 protein. Of about 160,000 distinct CDR3 sequences in the sample, 90% to 97% were seen once. Sample: CD4+ T cells from PBMCs. The source of these receptors is a human donor with Susac syndrome.

The chain links TRBV2 to TRBJ2-3; possible D gene TRBD1, 6 bases. The germline V gene has CDR1 SNHLY and CDR2 FYNNEI. V was pared by 7 bases and J by 4 bases, with 15 bases between. This CDR3 is 14 amino acids long. The CDR3 bases are TGTGCCAGCACCAGGAACAGGGTAGCAGATACGCAGTATTTT. This sequence encodes CASTRNRVADTQYF.

This chain joins TRBV11-2 and TRBJ1-1; no firm D call. CDR1 is SGHAT and CDR2 is FQNNGV in the germline V gene. V was clipped by 0 bases and J by 4 bases, with 6 bases between them. CDR3 length: 13 amino acids. The CDR3 DNA sequence: TGTGCCAGCAGCTTAGACCTGAGCACTGAAGCTTTCTTT. Translated: CASSLDLSTEAFF.

This sequence joins TRBV20-1 and TRBJ1-2, with D perhaps TRBD1 (5 bases). Germline lookup yields CDR1 DFQATT and CDR2 SNEGSKA (reference sequence). The CDR3 consists of 15 residues. The ends were cut back, 0 bases at V and 4 bases at J, with 15 bases in the middle. The CDR3 spells CSARDRGRVSYGYTF. The CDR3 DNA is TGCAGTGCTAGAGATAGGGGCAGGGTGAGCTATGGCTACACCTTC.

This rearrangement joins TRBV4-3 to TRBJ2-3, with 11 bases lining up with TRBD2. Germline loops: CDR1 LGHNA, CDR2 YSLEER. With V trimmed by 0 bases and J by 7 bases, 9 bases remained unmatched. The CDR3 has 17 residues. The chain's CDR3 is CASSQDPASGRINTQYF. In DNA, the CDR3 is TGCGCCAGCAGCCAAGATCCAGCTAGCGGGAGGATAAATACGCAGTATTTT.

The genes are TRBV4-2 and TRBJ1-5; the D is unclear. Germline V gives CDR1 LGHNA, CDR2 YNFKEQ. V dropped 1 base and J dropped 4 bases, with 11 bases sitting between them. The CDR3 has 15 amino acids. As DNA, the CDR3 is TGTGCCAGCAGCCAAGCGGTGGAAGGTAATCAGCCCCAGCATTTT. It is translated as CASSQAVEGNQPQHF.

The V gene is TRBV14, the J gene TRBJ2-1; 12 bases match TRBD2. The CDR3 extends over 14 amino acids. Germline trimming cut 2 bases from V and 12 bases from J; bases unmatched to any gene: 5. CDR1 SGHDN and CDR2 FVKESK come from the germline V gene. CDR3 nucleotide sequence: TGTGCCAGCAGCCAACTAGGACTAGCGGGATCGCAGTTCTTC. Amino acids: CASSQLGLAGSQFF. The variable domain in full, with the rest retrieved from reference TRBV14 and TRBJ2-1, is EAGVTQFPSHSVIEKGQTVTLRCDPISGHDNLYWYRRVMGKEIKFLLHFVKESKQDESGMPNNRFLAERTGGTYSTLKVQPAELEDSGVYFCASSQLGLAGSQFFGPGTRLTVL.

The chain carries TRBV7-9 and TRBJ2-1; 8 bases map to TRBD1. This CDR3 is built from 15 residues. J was trimmed by 5 bases and V by 5 bases; bases with no gene match: 8. Per germline, CDR1 SEHNR and CDR2 FQNEAQ (reference sequence). CDR3 nucleotide sequence: TGTGCCAGCAGCCACGGACAGGGAATACACAATGAGCAGTTCTTC. Protein sequence: CASSHGQGIHNEQFF. Full variable domain (outside the CDR3, taken from reference TRBV7-9 and TRBJ2-1): DTGVSQNPRHKITKRGQNVTFRCDPISEHNRLYWYRQTLGQGPEFLTYFQNEAQLEKSRLLSDRFSAERPKGSFSTLEIQRTEQGDSAMYLCASSHGQGIHNEQFFGPGTRLTVL.

J is TRBJ1-5 and V is TRBV27; D is unclear. CDR1 is MNHEY, CDR2 SMNVEV, per germline (reference sequence). The V end was cut by 4 bases, the J end by 4 bases, with 8 bases between. The CDR3 is 13 amino acids. The CDR3 bases are TGTGCCAGCAGTTACCGGGAAAATCAGCCCCAGCATTTT. It translates to CASSYRENQPQHF.

The gene calls are TRBV7-2 and TRBJ2-7; 8 bases line up with TRBD1. After removal of 3 bases from V and 4 bases from J, the junction contained 5 bases not matched to a gene. Germline values: CDR1 SGHTA, CDR2 FQGNSA. This CDR3 contains 14 residues. In DNA, the CDR3 is TGTGCCAGCAGCTTCTGGGACAGGATTTACGAGCAGTACTTC. It yields the protein CASSFWDRIYEQYF. The entire variable domain, with the rest obtained from reference TRBV7-2 and TRBJ2-7, is as follows: GAGVSQSPSNKVTEKGKDVELRCDPISGHTALYWYRQSLGQGLEFLIYFQGNSAPDKSGLPSDRFSAERTGGSVSTLTIQRTQQEDSAVYLCASSFWDRIYEQYFGPGTRLTVT.

The CDR3 nucleotides read TGCAGTGCTAGAGTTCCGGGACACCAAAAGGATGGCTACACCTTC. It specifies CSARVPGHQKDGYTF. The rearrangement joins TRBV20-1 to TRBJ1-2; maybe TRBD1 (6 bases). Germline V gene data show CDR1 as DFQATT and CDR2 as SNEGSKA (reference sequence). The CDR3 has 15 residues. The V gene lost 1 base and the J gene lost 6 bases, with 18 bases spanning the gap.

The chain joins TRBV30 to TRBJ2-6, with D tentatively TRBD1 (6 bases). Trimming left V 3 bases short and J 2 bases short, with 11 bases between. The germline V gene has CDR1 GTSNPN and CDR2 SVGIG (reference sequence). This CDR3 contains 15 residues. The CDR3 loop reads CAWRGHWAGANVLTF. The CDR3, as DNA: TGTGCCTGGAGGGGACACTGGGCTGGGGCCAACGTCCTGACTTTC.

This rearrangement joins TRBV20-1 to TRBJ1-5; 9 nucleotides match TRBD1. The CDR3 covers 16 residues. The germline gives CDR1 DFQATT, CDR2 SNEGSKA (reference sequence). V was pared by 0 bases and J by 6 bases, with 9 bases of the junction left unmatched. CDR3 protein: CSARDQGTGLLQPQHF. In DNA, the CDR3 is TGCAGTGCTAGAGATCAAGGGACAGGGCTGCTTCAGCCCCAGCATTTT.

Regarding this clonotype: A read error may account for a junction end that differs from germline. V gene TRBV6-1 combines with J gene TRBJ2-5, with 7 bases that match TRBD1. Looked up from germline, CDR1 is MNHNS and CDR2 is SASEGT. The CDR3 runs to 17 residues. The chain's CDR3 is CASSEDDQRTGRGTQYF. The CDR3 DNA follows: TGTGCCAGCAGCGAAGACGACCAACGGACAGGTCGAGGGACCCAGTACTTC.

J is TRBJ2-3 and V is TRBV28; 7 bases align to TRBD2. Trimming cost V 11 bases and J 1 base; bases outside gene matches: 9. This CDR3 spans 14 amino acids. CDR1 is MDHEN and CDR2 is SYDVKM in the germline V gene. CDR3 nucleotides: TGTGCCGTCAAGACTAGCCTTGGCACAGATACGCAGTATTTT. Translation gives CAVKTSLGTDTQYF.

The chain is built from TRBV3-1 and TRBJ1-6, with a tentative D call TRBD1 (5 bases). Trimming took off 1 base at V and 8 bases at J, with 15 bases between the two ends. This CDR3 comprises 16 residues. The germline V gene encodes CDR1 LGHDT and CDR2 YNNKEL (reference sequence). CDR3 DNA: TGTGCCAGCAGCCAAGGACGGGGGATATCTGATTCACCCCTCCACTTT. Translated, it gives CASSQGRGISDSPLHF.

The chain links TRBV20-1 to TRBJ1-5; D possibly corresponds to TRBD1 (5 bases). Trimming pared 2 bases from V and 2 bases from J, leaving 10 bases between. Per the germline V gene, CDR1 is DFQATT and CDR2 is SNEGSKA (reference sequence). This CDR3 contains 14 residues. CDR3: CSARQGSGNQPQHF. The CDR3 DNA is TGCAGTGCTAGACAGGGTTCGGGCAATCAGCCCCAGCATTTT.

V gene TRBV6-2 or TRBV6-3 combines with J gene TRBJ2-7; D may be TRBD1 or TRBD2 (6 bases each). CDR3 size: 15 residues. Germline V gene lookup returns CDR1 MNHEY and CDR2 SVGEGT. The V end was cut by 6 bases, the J end by 2 bases, with 17 bases between. CDR3 nucleotide sequence: TGTGCCAGCAGAAAGGCGGGGACACCCACCTACGAGCAGTACTTC. Translated: CASRKAGTPTYEQYF.

The V call is TRBV20-1, the J call TRBJ2-7; D ambiguous. Germline V gene lookup returns CDR1 DFQATT and CDR2 SNEGSKA (reference sequence). This CDR3 is 12 amino acids long. V was trimmed by 3 bases and J by 2 bases, leaving 8 bases between them. CDR3 in DNA: TGCAGTGCTAGTATCCAAACCTACGAGCAGTACTTC. This translates into CSASIQTYEQYF.

The CDR3 loop is CASSQEHRVQNIQYF. The CDR3 DNA follows: TGCGCCAGCAGCCAAGAACACAGGGTCCAAAACATTCAGTACTTC. The rearrangement links TRBV4-3 to TRBJ2-4; D is perhaps TRBD1 (6 bases). The CDR3 runs 15 residues. Germline CDR1 reads LGHNA; CDR2 reads YSLEER. V gave up 0 bases and J gave up 5 bases, with 11 bases separating them.

The chain combines TRBV9 with TRBJ1-6; no firm D call. This CDR3 has 13 residues. Between the trimmed V and J ends, which lost 0 bases and 10 bases, there was a span of 8 bases. Germline V gene data show CDR1 as SGDLS and CDR2 as YYNGEE. The CDR3 coding sequence is TGTGCCAGCAGCGTAGCTTGGGGATCACCCCTCCACTTT. Amino acid sequence: CASSVAWGSPLHF.

This clonotype was found once. The chain carries TRBV5-4 and TRBJ2-7; D is undetermined. The CDR3 totals 13 residues. V was pared by 2 bases and J by 0 bases, with 6 bases between. The germline V gene encodes CDR1 SGHNT and CDR2 YYREEE (reference sequence). The CDR3 region has the DNA TGTGCCAGCAGCTTTAAGGGCTCCTACGAGCAGTACGTC. Its translation is CASSFKGSYEQYV.

The rearrangement uses TRBV19 and TRBJ1-4, with D maybe TRBD1 (5 bases). V shed 7 bases and J shed 7 bases, with 16 bases lying between them. This CDR3 is built from 14 residues. Germline lookup yields CDR1 LNHDA and CDR2 SQIVND (reference sequence). The CDR3 is CASTSGGRGEKLFF. CDR3 sequence (DNA): TGTGCCAGTACCTCCGGGGGACGGGGTGAAAAACTGTTTTTT.

The V gene is TRBV7-8, the J gene TRBJ2-1; a weak D match, TRBD2 (5 bases). CDR1 and CDR2 from the germline V gene are SGHVS and FQNEAQ. The CDR3 covers 11 residues. V gave up 1 base and J gave up 15 bases, with 10 bases separating them. The CDR3 nucleotides read TGTGCCAGCAGCTTAGAGGAGGAACGGTTCTTC. It is translated as CASSLEEERFF.

The chain combines TRBV29-1 with TRBJ2-7; 8 positions agree with TRBD1. The germline gives CDR1 SQVTM, CDR2 ANQGSEA. This CDR3 spans 14 amino acids. The junction had 5 bases not matched to a gene; V was cut back by 4 bases and J by 0 bases. DNA of the CDR3: TGCAGCGTTGGAGGGGACAGGAGCTCCTACGAGCAGTACTTC. It codes for CSVGGDRSSYEQYF.

The CDR3 DNA is TGTGCCAGCAGCTTAGGGGCGGGGGGACCGTCGGGAGAGACCCAGTACTTC. This translates into CASSLGAGGPSGETQYF. The chain combines TRBV7-9 with TRBJ2-5; TRBD2 matches 8 bases. CDR3 length: 17 residues. The J segment lost 4 bases and the V segment lost 1 base, leaving 11 bases of the junction unmatched. The germline V gene has CDR1 SEHNR and CDR2 FQNEAQ (reference sequence).